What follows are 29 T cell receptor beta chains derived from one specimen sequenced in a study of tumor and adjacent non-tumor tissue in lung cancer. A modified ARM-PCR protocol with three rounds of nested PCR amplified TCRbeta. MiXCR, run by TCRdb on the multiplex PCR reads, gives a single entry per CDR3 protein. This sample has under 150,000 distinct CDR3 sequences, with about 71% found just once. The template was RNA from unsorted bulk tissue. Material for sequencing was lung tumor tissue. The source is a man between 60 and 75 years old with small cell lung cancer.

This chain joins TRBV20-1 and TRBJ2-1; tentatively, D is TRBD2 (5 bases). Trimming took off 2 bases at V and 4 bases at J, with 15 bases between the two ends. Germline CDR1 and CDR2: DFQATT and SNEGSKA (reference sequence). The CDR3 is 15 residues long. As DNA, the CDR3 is TGCAGTGCTAGACCCCGGGAAGCTGCGTACAATGAGCAGTTCTTC. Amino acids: CSARPREAAYNEQFF.

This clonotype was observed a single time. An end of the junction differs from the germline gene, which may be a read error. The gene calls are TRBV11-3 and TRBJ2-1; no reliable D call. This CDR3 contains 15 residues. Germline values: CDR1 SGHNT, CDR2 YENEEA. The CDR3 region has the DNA TGTGCCTGCAGCTTGGGATTAGTTGGGTTCGATGAGCAGTTCTTC. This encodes CACSLGLVGFDEQFF.

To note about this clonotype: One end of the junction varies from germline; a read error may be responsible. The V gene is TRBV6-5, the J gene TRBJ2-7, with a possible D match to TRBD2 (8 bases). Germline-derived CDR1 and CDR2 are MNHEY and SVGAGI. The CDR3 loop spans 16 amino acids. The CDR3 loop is CANSYYRGTSGNEQYF. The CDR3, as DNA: TGTGCCAACAGTTACTACAGGGGTACTAGCGGCAACGAGCAGTACTTC.

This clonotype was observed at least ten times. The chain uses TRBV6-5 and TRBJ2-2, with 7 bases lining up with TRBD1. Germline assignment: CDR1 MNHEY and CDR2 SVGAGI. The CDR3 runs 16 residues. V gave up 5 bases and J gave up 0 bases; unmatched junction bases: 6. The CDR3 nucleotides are TGTGCCAGCAGTAGGGGACAGTTCGCGAACACCGGGGAGCTGTTTTTT. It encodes CASSRGQFANTGELFF.

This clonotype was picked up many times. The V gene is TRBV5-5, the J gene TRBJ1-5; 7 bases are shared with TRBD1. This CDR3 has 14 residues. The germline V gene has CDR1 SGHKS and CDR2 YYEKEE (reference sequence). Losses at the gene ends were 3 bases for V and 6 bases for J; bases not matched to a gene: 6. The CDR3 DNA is TGTGCCAGCAGCTCGGAGGGGGCTGTTCAGCCCCAGCATTTT. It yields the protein CASSSEGAVQPQHF.

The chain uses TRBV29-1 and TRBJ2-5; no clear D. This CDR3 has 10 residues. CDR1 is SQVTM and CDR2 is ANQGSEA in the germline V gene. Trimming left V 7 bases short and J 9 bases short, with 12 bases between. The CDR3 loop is CSADRPPQYF. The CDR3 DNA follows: TGCAGCGCTGACCGTCCTCCCCAGTACTTC.

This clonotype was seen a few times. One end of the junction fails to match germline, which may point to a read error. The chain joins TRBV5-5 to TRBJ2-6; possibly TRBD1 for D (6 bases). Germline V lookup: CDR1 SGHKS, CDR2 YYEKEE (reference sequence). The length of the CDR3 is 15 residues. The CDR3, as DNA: TGTGCCAGCAGTTACGCAGGGGCCGGGGCCAACATCCTGACTTTC. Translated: CASSYAGAGANILTF.

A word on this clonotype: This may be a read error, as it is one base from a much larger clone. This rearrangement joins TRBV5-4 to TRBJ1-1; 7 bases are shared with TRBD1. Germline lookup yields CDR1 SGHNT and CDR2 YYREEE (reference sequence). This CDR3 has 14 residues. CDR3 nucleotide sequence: TGTGTCAGCAGCTTGGTAGACAGGGCCTCTGAAGCTTTCTTT. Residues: CVSSLVDRASEAFF.

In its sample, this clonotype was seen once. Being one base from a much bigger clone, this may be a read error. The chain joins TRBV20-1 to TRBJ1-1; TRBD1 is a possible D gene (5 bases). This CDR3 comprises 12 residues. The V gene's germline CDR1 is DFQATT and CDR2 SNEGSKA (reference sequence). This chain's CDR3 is CSASRDNIEAFF. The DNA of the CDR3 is TGCAGTGCTAGCAGGGATAACATTGAAGCTTTCTTT.

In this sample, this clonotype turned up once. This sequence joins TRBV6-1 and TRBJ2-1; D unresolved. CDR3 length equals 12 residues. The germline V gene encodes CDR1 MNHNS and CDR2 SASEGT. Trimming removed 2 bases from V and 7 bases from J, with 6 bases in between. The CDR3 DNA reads TGTGCCAGCAGTGAATTTTCGAATGAGCAGTTCTTC. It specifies CASSEFSNEQFF.

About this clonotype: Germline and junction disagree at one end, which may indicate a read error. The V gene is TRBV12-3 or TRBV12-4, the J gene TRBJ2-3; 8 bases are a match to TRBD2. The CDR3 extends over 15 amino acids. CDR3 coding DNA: TGTACCAGCAGTCTATCCGGGAGGGGCACAGATACGCAGTATTTT. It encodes CTSSLSGRGTDTQYF.

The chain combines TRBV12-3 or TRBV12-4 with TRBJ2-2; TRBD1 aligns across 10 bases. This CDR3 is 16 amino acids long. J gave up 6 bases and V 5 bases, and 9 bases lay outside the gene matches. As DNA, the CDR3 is TGTGCCAGCAGTCTATACGGGACAGGGGACTCCGGGGAGCTGTTTTTT. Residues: CASSLYGTGDSGELFF.

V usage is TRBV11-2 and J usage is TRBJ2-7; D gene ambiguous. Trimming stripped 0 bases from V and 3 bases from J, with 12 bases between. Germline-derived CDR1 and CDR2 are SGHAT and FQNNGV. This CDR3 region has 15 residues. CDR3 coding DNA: TGTGCCAGCAGCTTAGATACGGAGAGTCACTACGAGCAGTACGTC. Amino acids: CASSLDTESHYEQYV.

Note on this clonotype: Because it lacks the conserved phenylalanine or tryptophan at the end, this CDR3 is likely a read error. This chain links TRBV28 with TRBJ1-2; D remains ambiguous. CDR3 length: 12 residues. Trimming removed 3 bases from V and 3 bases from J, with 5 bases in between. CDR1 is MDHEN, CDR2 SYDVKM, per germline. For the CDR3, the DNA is TGTGCCAGCAGTTTTCGGGACTATGGCTACACCGTC. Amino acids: CASSFRDYGYTV.

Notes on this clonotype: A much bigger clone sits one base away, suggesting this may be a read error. The CDR3 protein is CASCLGLLGDTQYF. For the CDR3, the DNA is TGTGCCAGCTGCTTGGGCCTTCTAGGAGATACGCAGTATTTT. V is TRBV5-4 and J is TRBJ2-3; D gene unclear. The germline gives CDR1 SGHNT, CDR2 YYREEE (reference sequence). This CDR3 contains 14 residues.

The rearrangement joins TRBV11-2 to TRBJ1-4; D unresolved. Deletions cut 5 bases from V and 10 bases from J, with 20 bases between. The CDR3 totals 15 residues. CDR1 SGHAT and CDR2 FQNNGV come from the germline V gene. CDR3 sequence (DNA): TGTGCCAGCAGCACCGAAGCAGGTGGCCCCGGAAAACTGTTTTTT. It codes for CASSTEAGGPGKLFF.

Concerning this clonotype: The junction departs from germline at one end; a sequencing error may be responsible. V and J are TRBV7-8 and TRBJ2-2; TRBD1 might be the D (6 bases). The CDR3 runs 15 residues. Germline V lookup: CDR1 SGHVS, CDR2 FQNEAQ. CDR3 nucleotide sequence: TGTGCCAGCAGCTTTAGACAGGCGAACACCGTGGAGCTGTTTTTT. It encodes CASSFRQANTVELFF.

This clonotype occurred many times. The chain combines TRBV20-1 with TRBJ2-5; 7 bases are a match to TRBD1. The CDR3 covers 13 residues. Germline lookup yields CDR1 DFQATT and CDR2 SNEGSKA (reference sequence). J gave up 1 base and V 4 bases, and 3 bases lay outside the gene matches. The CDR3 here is CSAKGQAQETQYF. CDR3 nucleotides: TGCAGTGCTAAAGGACAGGCCCAAGAGACCCAGTACTTC.

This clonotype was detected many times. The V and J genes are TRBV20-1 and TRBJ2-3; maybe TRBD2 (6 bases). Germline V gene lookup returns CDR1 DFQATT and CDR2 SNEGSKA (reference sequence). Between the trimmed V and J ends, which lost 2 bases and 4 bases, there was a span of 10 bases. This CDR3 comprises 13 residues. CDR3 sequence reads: CSARLASADTQYF. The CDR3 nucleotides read TGCAGTGCTAGACTAGCGAGCGCAGATACGCAGTATTTT.

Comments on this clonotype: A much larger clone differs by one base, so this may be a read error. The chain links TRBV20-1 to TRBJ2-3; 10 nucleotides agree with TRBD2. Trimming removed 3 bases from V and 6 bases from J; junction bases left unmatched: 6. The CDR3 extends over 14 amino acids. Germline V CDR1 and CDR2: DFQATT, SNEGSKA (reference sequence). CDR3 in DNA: TGCAGTGCTAGGTGTACTAGCGGGAAGGATACGCAGTATTTT. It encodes CSARCTSGKDTQYF.

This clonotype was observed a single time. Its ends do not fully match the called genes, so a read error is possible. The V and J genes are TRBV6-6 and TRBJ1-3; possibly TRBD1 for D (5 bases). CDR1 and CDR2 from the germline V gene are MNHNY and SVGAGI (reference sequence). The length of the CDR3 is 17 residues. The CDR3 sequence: CASSTGLGQAAGNTIYF. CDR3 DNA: TGTGCCAGCAGTACGGGGCTCGGGCAGGCCGCAGGAAACACCATATATTTC.

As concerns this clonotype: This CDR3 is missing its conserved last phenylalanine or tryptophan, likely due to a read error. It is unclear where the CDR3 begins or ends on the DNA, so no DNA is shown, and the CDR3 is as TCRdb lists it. This CDR3 reads CASSVSGDRMVPL. This sequence joins TRBV6-1 and TRBJ1-2; the listed D gene, TRBD1, was not tested against the DNA. The germline V gene has CDR1 MNHNS and CDR2 SASEGT. The CDR3 length is 13 residues, termini included.

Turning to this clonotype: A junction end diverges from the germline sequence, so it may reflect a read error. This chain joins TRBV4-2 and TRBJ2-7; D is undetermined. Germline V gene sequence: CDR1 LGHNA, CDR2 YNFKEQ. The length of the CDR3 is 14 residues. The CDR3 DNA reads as TGCGCCAGCAGCCAAGGTGGTCCCCTCTACGAGCAGTGCTTC. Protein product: CASSQGGPLYEQCF.

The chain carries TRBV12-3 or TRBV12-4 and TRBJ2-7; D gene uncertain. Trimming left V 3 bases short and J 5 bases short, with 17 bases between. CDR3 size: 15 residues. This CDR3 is CASSFDQKGLNEQYF. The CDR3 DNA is TGTGCCAGCAGTTTTGACCAGAAAGGGTTGAACGAGCAGTACTTC.

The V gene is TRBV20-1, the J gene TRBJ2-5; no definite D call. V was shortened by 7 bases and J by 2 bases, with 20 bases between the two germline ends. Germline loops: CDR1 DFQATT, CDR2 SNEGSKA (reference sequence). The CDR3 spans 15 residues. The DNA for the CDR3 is TGCAGTGTTAGCCACTCCAGGACCCCTCAAGAGACCCAGTACTTC. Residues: CSVSHSRTPQETQYF.

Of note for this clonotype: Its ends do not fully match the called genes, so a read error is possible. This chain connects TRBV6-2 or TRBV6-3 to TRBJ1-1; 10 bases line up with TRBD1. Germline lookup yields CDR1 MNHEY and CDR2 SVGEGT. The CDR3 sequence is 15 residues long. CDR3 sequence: CSSSSLGQGKGEAFF. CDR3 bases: TGTTCCAGCAGTTCCTTGGGACAGGGGAAGGGGGAAGCTTTCTTT.

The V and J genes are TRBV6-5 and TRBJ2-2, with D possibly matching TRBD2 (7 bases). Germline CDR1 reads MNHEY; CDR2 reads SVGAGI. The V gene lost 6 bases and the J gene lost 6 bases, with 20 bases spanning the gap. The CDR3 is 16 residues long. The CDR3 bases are TGTGCCAGCAGAACCCTCTTATTGGGGGGGCCCGGGGAGCTGTTTTTT. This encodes CASRTLLLGGPGELFF.

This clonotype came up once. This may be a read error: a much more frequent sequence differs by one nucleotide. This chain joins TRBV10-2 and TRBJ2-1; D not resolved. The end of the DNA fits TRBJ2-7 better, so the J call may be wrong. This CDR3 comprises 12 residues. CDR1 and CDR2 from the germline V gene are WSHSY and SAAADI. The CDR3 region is CASCGSYNEQYF. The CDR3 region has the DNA TGCGCCAGCTGCGGCTCCTACAATGAGCAGTACTTC.

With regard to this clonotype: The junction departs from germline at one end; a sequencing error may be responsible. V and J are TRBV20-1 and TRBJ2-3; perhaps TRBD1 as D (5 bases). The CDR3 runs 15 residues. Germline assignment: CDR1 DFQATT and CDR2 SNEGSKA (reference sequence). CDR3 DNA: TGCAGTGCTCAAAGGGGCAAAGAAGGCACAGTTACGCAGTATTTT. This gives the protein CSAQRGKEGTVTQYF.